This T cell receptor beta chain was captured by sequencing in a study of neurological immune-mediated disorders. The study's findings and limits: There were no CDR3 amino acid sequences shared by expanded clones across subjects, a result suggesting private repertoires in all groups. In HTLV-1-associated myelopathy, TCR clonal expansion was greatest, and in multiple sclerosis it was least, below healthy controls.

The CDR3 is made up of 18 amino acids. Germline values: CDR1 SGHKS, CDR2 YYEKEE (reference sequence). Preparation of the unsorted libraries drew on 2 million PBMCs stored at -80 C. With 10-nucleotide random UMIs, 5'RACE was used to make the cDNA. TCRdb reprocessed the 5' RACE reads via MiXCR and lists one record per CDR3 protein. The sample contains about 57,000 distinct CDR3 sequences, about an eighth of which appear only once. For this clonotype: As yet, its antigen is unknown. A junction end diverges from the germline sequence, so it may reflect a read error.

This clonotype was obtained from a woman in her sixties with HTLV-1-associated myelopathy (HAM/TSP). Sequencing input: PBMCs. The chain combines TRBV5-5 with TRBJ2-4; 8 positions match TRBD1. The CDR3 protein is CDSSFSLPGQGTKNIQYF. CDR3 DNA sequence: TGTGACAGCAGCTTTTCGCTCCCTGGACAGGGCACAAAAAACATTCAGTACTTC.